Sequencing of this T cell receptor beta chain was carried out in a study of shared clonotypes between healthy human individuals. With 2 bases clipped from V and 5 bases from J, the junction kept 3 bases outside the gene matches. The CDR3 runs to 16 residues. CDR1 is KGHSH and CDR2 is LQKENI in the germline V gene. Generated by immunoSEQ multiplex PCR, the TCRdb table keeps only in-frame clones and is missing some. The profile shows around 500,000 clones, roughly 83% of them singletons. The gene calls are TRBV18 and TRBJ2-1; TRBD2 aligns across 13 bases. The sample taken for sequencing was PBMCs. The source of this sequence is a woman aged 40 to 50 in good health. Some clones in this sample may be carry-over from other donors' samples. The chain's CDR3 is CASSPRTSGSDNEQFF. The CDR3 DNA sequence: TGTGCCAGCTCACCAAGGACTAGCGGGAGTGACAATGAGCAGTTCTTC.